What follows are 21 T cell receptor beta chains derived from one specimen sequenced in a study of blood T cell repertoires in COVID-19. Measured with immunoSEQ multiplex PCR; TCRdb has only the in-frame clones, and not every one. The data show 120,000 to 150,000 clones, more than 75% seen once. Sequences were obtained from peripheral blood. The origin of the receptors is a human donor in a cohort sampled during active COVID-19.

This chain connects TRBV9 to TRBJ2-2; 10 nucleotides line up with TRBD2. The CDR3 sequence is 16 residues long. Trimming cost V 1 base and J 5 bases; bases outside gene matches: 5. Germline V gene lookup returns CDR1 SGDLS and CDR2 YYNGEE. The DNA for the CDR3 is TGTGCCAGCAGCGTACAAGCGGGAGGGCCGACCGGGGAGCTGTTTTTT. Its translation is CASSVQAGGPTGELFF.

J is TRBJ1-1 and V is TRBV7-8; D uncertain. This CDR3 region has 17 residues. The germline V gene encodes CDR1 SGHVS and CDR2 FQNEAQ. V was pared by 0 bases and J by 1 base, with 15 bases between. The CDR3 DNA sequence: TGTGCCAGCAGCTTAGCGCGGGTCCCTGGTGCGAACACTGAAGCTTTCTTT. This translates into CASSLARVPGANTEAFF.

This sequence joins TRBV28 and TRBJ1-6; possibly TRBD1 for D (5 bases). Germline CDR1 MDHEN, CDR2 SYDVKM. The length of the CDR3 is 21 residues. V was clipped by 2 bases and J by 3 bases, with 26 bases between them. CDR3 in amino acids: CASSLRRMDKGWEDYNSPLHF. CDR3 bases: TGTGCCAGCAGTTTACGTCGAATGGACAAAGGGTGGGAGGACTATAATTCACCCCTCCACTTT. Full variable domain (outside the CDR3, taken from reference TRBV28 and TRBJ1-6): DVKVTQSSRYLVKRTGEKVFLECVQDMDHENMFWYRQDPGLGLRLIYFSYDVKMKEKGDIPEGYSVSREKKERFSLILESASTNQTSMYLCASSLRRMDKGWEDYNSPLHFGNGTRLTVT.

This chain joins TRBV2 and TRBJ1-2, with 9 bases aligning to TRBD1. CDR1 and CDR2 from the germline V gene are SNHLY and FYNNEI. This CDR3 is 14 amino acids long. The V segment lost 8 bases and the J segment 4 bases; nucleotides outside the gene matches: 8. DNA for the CDR3: TGTGCCAGCCAGACGGACAGGGGTGGCTATGGCTACACCTTC. Encoded protein: CASQTDRGGYGYTF. The variable domain in full, completed from reference TRBV2 and TRBJ1-2, reads EPEVTQTPSHQVTQMGQEVILRCVPISNHLYFYWYRQILGQKVEFLVSFYNNEISEKSEIFDDQFSVERPDGSNFTLKIRSTKLEDSAMYFCASQTDRGGYGYTFGSGTRLTVV.

This chain links TRBV19 with TRBJ1-1; 7 bases agree with TRBD1. The CDR3 length is 15 residues. Germline CDR1 is LNHDA and CDR2 is SQIVND (reference sequence). V dropped 10 bases and J dropped 2; count of bases not matched to a gene: 13. The CDR3 DNA reads as TGTGCCACCGACGACCTCAGGGGGGAAAACACTGAAGCTTTCTTT. Its translation is CATDDLRGENTEAFF.

J is TRBJ2-7 and V is TRBV12-5, with 9 bases lining up with TRBD1. The germline V gene has CDR1 LGHNT and CDR2 FRNRAP. The junction had 7 bases not matched to a gene; V was cut back by 6 bases and J by 1 base. CDR3 length: 15 residues. CDR3 nucleotides: TGTGCTAGTGGAGGACAGGGGAGTCAGTCCTACGAGCAGTACGTC. It encodes CASGGQGSQSYEQYV.

The chain carries TRBV7-2 and TRBJ1-1; 8 nucleotides match TRBD1. V dropped 4 bases and J dropped 10; count of bases not matched to a gene: 11. Germline V gene data show CDR1 as SGHTA and CDR2 as FQGNSA. The CDR3 contains 14 residues. The CDR3 loop is CASSSTTGEVGAFF. CDR3 sequence (DNA): TGTGCCAGCAGCTCCACGACAGGGGAAGTCGGAGCTTTCTTT.

The J gene is TRBJ2-1, the V gene TRBV11-3, with 8 positions matching TRBD2. The germline CDR1 and CDR2 sequences are SGHNT and YENEEA. The V gene end was trimmed by 1 base and the J gene end by 10 bases; junction bases not matched to a gene: 3. This CDR3 comprises 13 residues. CDR3 coding DNA: TGTGCCAGCAGCTTAGGGATAGCGGGGGAGCAGTTCTTC. Translating gives CASSLGIAGEQFF.

The rearrangement joins TRBV12-3 or TRBV12-4 to TRBJ2-5; no reliable D call. V shed 4 bases and J shed 5 bases, with 5 bases lying between them. The CDR3 has 11 residues. The CDR3 protein is CASSSRETQYF. CDR3 nucleotide sequence: TGTGCCAGCAGTTCCAGGGAGACCCAGTACTTC.

V gene TRBV2 combines with J gene TRBJ1-1; a weak D match, TRBD1 (6 bases). Trimming removed 5 bases from V and 1 base from J, with 8 bases in between. There are 13 residues in the CDR3. CDR1 and CDR2 from the germline V gene are SNHLY and FYNNEI. The CDR3 nucleotides read TGTGCCAGCAGTTACAGGGCGAACACTGAAGCTTTCTTT. This codes for CASSYRANTEAFF.

The chain has TRBV2 and TRBJ1-1, with no clear D. CDR1 and CDR2 (germline): SNHLY, FYNNEI. The CDR3 loop spans 13 amino acids. Trimming shortened V by 6 bases and J by 2 bases, and 10 bases separated the two germline ends. This CDR3 reads CASRTFLNTEAFF. The DNA of the CDR3 is TGTGCCAGCAGGACATTCTTAAACACTGAAGCTTTCTTT.

The chain is built from TRBV6-5 and TRBJ1-1, with a possible D match to TRBD1 (6 bases). CDR1 is MNHEY, CDR2 SVGAGI, per germline. The CDR3 sequence is 13 residues long. V lost 0 bases to trimming and J lost 5 bases, with 7 bases between them. CDR3 in DNA: TGTGCCAGCAGTTACTCAACAGGGACTGAAGCTTTCTTT. Its translation is CASSYSTGTEAFF.

The chain couples TRBV28 to TRBJ2-7, with 7 bases that match TRBD1. The trim removed 5 bases at V and 4 bases at J, leaving 11 bases unmatched. Germline CDR1 and CDR2: MDHEN and SYDVKM. The CDR3 loop spans 15 amino acids. This chain's CDR3 is CASSPGGQGVYEQYF. CDR3 DNA: TGTGCCAGCAGTCCTGGGGGCCAGGGGGTGTACGAGCAGTACTTC.

The chain uses TRBV4-2 and TRBJ1-2, with 9 bases fitting TRBD1. This CDR3 is 15 amino acids long. V shed 4 bases and J 0 bases; nucleotides not matched to a gene: 3. Germline V CDR1 and CDR2: LGHNA, YNFKEQ. DNA of the CDR3: TGTGCCAGCAGCCCCGGACAGGGGACTAACTATGGCTACACCTTC. Translating it yields CASSPGQGTNYGYTF.

V gene TRBV4-2 combines with J gene TRBJ2-7, with D possibly TRBD2 on 5 matching bases. This CDR3 comprises 20 residues. Germline lookup yields CDR1 LGHNA and CDR2 YNFKEQ. Trimming pared 4 bases from V and 1 base from J, leaving 29 bases between. CDR3 protein: CASSRAEAGEDSPKSYEQYV. Here the CDR3 DNA reads TGTGCCAGCAGCCGGGCGGAGGCTGGAGAGGATTCACCGAAGTCCTACGAGCAGTACGTC.

The chain has TRBV2 and TRBJ2-1; 9 bases match TRBD2. Germline values: CDR1 SNHLY, CDR2 FYNNEI. The V and J ends lost 6 bases and 9 bases, in that order; junction bases with no gene match: 30. There are 21 residues in the CDR3. CDR3 nucleotides: TGTGCCAGCAGCCTGAGGTTTTCATCCCCGGGCGGGAGGGCTGGTTTGAGTGAGCAGTTCTTC. Protein product: CASSLRFSSPGGRAGLSEQFF.

The chain couples TRBV21-1 to TRBJ2-2; TRBD1 is the table's D call, not checked against the DNA. TRBV21-1 is assigned pseudogene status. The CDR3 has 16 residues. CDR3 sequence reads: CASSKGDRAPFWELFF. The CDR3 bases are TGTGCCAGCAGCAAAGGTGACAGGGCGCCTTTCTGGGAGCTGTTTTTT.

V is TRBV28 and J is TRBJ2-7; 7 positions agree with TRBD2. V lost 1 base, J lost 5 bases, and 11 bases stayed unmatched. The CDR3 spans 16 residues. Germline-derived CDR1 and CDR2 are MDHEN and SYDVKM. The CDR3 bases are TGTGCCAGCAGTTTATCCACACGGACTAGTAGGGACGAGCAGTACTTC. Its translation: CASSLSTRTSRDEQYF.

This chain uses TRBV5-6 with TRBJ2-5, with 8 bases fitting TRBD2. Trimming took 0 bases from V and 5 from J; bases not matched to a gene: 6. CDR1 is SGHDT, CDR2 YYEEEE, per germline. This CDR3 region has 15 residues. The CDR3 is CASSLVGRGGETQYF. CDR3 DNA: TGTGCCAGCAGCTTGGTCGGGAGGGGTGGGGAGACCCAGTACTTC. Full variable domain (outside the CDR3, taken from reference TRBV5-6 and TRBJ2-5): DAGVTQSPTHLIKTRGQQVTLRCSPKSGHDTVSWYQQALGQGPQFIFQYYEEEERQRGNFPDRFSGHQFPNYSSELNVNALLLGDSALYLCASSLVGRGGETQYFGPGTRLLVL.

The chain couples TRBV20-1 to TRBJ2-5; tentatively, D is TRBD1 (5 bases). Germline-derived CDR1 and CDR2 are DFQATT and SNEGSKA (reference sequence). The V and J ends lost 3 bases and 3 bases respectively, with 26 bases between them. The CDR3 extends over 18 amino acids. As DNA, the CDR3 is TGCAGTGCTAGTTCGGTGAGTAGGGGCCACTCCCTTGAAGAGACCCAGTACTTC. Translating gives CSASSVSRGHSLEETQYF.

The chain uses TRBV5-4 and TRBJ2-4, with TRBD2 identical over 12 bases. This CDR3 is built from 16 residues. V shed 4 bases and J 4 bases; nucleotides not matched to a gene: 6. CDR1 is SGHNT, CDR2 YYREEE, per germline (reference sequence). The CDR3 here is CASSTRLAGEKNIQYF. In nucleotides, the CDR3 is TGTGCCAGCAGCACCAGACTAGCGGGGGAAAAAAACATTCAGTACTTC.